This entry features one T cell receptor beta chain sequence. What it binds is not known. A much larger clone lies one base from this, so it may be a read error. The data were obtained in a study of glioma-infiltrating T cells. In the study overall: Before surgery, glioma patients received dexamethasone for at most six days. Study-level points and caveats: Tissue and blood shared very few CDR3 sequences. Non-neoplastic patients had below-expected tissue-blood divergence, while all gliomas exceeded expectation. Shared blood CDR3 signature motifs marked patients with low tissue-blood divergence.

Amplification of TCR alpha and beta CDR3 regions from RNA used iRepertoire nested multiplex PCR. TCRdb independently ran MiXCR on the multiplex PCR reads; one entry per CDR3 protein. The data hold more than 300,000 distinct CDR3 sequences, with 41% observed a single time. The germline CDR1 and CDR2 sequences are DFQATT and SNEGSKA (reference sequence). The CDR3 runs 13 residues. The chain links TRBV20-1 to TRBJ2-3, with no clear D. This sequence was found in a human donor with low-grade glioma or glioblastoma, undergoing nonglioma brain surgery, or in good health (not recorded which). The material sequenced was glioma tissue, nonneoplastic brain tissue, or PBMCs (not recorded which). The CDR3 region is CGAQTPSTDTQYF. CDR3 DNA sequence: TGCGGTGCTCAGACACCTAGCACAGATACGCAGTATTTT.